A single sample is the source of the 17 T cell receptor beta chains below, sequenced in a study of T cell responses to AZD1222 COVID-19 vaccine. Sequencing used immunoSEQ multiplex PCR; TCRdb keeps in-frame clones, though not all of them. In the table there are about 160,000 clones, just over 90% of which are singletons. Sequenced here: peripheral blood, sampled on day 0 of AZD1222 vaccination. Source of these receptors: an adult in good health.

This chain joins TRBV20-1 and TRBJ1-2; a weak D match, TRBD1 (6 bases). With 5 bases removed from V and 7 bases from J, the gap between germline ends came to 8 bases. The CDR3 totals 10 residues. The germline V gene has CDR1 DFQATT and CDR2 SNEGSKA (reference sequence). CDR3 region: CSAYRVGYTF. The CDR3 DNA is TGCAGTGCTTACAGGGTTGGCTACACCTTC.

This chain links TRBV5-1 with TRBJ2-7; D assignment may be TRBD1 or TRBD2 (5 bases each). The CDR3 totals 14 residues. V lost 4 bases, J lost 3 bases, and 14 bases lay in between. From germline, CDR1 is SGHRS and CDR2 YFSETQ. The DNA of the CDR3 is TGCGCCAGCAGCGGATCGGGACCTTACTACGAGCAGTACTTC. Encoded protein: CASSGSGPYYEQYF.

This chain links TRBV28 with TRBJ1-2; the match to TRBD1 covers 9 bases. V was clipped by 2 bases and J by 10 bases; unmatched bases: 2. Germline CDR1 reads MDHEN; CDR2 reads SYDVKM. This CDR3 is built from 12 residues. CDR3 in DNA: TGTGCCAGCAGTTTAGGGACAGGGAACTACACCTTC. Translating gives CASSLGTGNYTF.

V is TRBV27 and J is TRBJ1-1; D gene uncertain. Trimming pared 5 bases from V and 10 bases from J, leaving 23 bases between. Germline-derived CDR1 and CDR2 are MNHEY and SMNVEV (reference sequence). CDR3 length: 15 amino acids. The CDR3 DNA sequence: TGTGCCAGCAGTCCCCTAACCCGGGCCCGGATCGGAGCTTTCTTT. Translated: CASSPLTRARIGAFF.

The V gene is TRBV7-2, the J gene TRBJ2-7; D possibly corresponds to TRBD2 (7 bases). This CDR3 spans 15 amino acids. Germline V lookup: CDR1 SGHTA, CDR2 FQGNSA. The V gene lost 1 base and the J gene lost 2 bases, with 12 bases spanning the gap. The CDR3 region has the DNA TGTGCCAGCAGCTTAGGGGCGGGGGCTCCCTACGAGCAGTACTTC. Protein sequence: CASSLGAGAPYEQYF. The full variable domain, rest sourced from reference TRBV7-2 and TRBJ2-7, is GAGVSQSPSNKVTEKGKDVELRCDPISGHTALYWYRQSLGQGLEFLIYFQGNSAPDKSGLPSDRFSAERTGGSVSTLTIQRTQQEDSAVYLCASSLGAGAPYEQYFGPGTRLTVT.

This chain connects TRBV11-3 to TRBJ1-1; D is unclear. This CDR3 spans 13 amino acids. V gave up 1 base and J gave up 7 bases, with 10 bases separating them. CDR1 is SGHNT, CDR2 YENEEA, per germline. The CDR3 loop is CASSLGWFGEAFF. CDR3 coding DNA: TGTGCCAGCAGCTTAGGGTGGTTTGGTGAAGCTTTCTTT.

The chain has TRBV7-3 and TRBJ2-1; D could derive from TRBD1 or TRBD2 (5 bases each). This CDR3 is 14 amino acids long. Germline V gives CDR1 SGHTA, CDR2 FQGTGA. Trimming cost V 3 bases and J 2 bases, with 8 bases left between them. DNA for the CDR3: TGTGCCAGCAGCTTTCCGGGGCCCTACAATGAGCAGTTCTTC. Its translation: CASSFPGPYNEQFF. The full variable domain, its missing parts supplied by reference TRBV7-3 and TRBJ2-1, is GAGVSQTPSNKVTEKGKYVELRCDPISGHTALYWYRQSLGQGPEFLIYFQGTGAADDSGLPNDRFFAVRPEGSVSTLKIQRTERGDSAVYLCASSFPGPYNEQFFGPGTRLTVL.

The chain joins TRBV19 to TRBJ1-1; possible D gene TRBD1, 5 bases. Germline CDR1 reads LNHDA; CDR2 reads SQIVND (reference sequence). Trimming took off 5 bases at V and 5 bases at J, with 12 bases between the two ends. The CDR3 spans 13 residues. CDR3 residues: CASSYPGGTEAFF. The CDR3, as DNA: TGTGCCAGTAGTTATCCGGGGGGGACTGAAGCTTTCTTT.

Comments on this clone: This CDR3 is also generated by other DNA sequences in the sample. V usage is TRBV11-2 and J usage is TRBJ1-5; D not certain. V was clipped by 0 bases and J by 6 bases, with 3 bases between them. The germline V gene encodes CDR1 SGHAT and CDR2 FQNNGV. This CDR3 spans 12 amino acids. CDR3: CASSLEGQPQHF. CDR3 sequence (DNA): TGTGCCAGCAGCTTAGAGGGTCAGCCCCAGCATTTT.

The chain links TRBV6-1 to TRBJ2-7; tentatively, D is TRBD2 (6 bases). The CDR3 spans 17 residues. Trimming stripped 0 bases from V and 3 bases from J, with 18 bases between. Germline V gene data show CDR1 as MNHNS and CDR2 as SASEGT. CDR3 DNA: TGTGCCAGCAGTGAAGCTCTGGGTAGCGGCCGTATCTACGAGCAGTACTTC. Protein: CASSEALGSGRIYEQYF.

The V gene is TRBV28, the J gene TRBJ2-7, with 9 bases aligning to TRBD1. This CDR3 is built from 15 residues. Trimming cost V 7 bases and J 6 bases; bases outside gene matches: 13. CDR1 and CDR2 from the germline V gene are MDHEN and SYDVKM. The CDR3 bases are TGTGCCAGCAATGAGTCCGGGACAGGGAAGTCCGAGCAGTACTTC. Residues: CASNESGTGKSEQYF.

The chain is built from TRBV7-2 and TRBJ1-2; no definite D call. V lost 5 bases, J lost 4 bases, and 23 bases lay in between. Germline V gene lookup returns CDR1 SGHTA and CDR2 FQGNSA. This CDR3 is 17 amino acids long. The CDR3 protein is CASSPDRRGALGYGYTF. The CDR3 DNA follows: TGTGCCAGCAGCCCAGACCGGCGGGGAGCCTTGGGCTATGGCTACACCTTC. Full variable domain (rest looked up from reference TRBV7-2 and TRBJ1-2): GAGVSQSPSNKVTEKGKDVELRCDPISGHTALYWYRQSLGQGLEFLIYFQGNSAPDKSGLPSDRFSAERTGGSVSTLTIQRTQQEDSAVYLCASSPDRRGALGYGYTFGSGTRLTVV.

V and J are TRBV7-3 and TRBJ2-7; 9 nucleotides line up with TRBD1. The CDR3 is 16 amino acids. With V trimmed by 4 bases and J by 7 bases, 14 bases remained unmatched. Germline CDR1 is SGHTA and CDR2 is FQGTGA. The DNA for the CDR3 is TGTGCCAGCAGCTCTCAACCCGGGACAGGGATGAGGGAGCAGTACTTC. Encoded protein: CASSSQPGTGMREQYF.

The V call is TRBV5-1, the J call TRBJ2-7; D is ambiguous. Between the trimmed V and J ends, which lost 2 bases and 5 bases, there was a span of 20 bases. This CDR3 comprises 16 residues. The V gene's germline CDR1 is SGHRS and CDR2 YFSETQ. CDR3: CASSLVGEPGRDEQYF. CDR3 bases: TGCGCCAGCAGCTTAGTTGGAGAGCCCGGTCGGGACGAGCAGTACTTC.

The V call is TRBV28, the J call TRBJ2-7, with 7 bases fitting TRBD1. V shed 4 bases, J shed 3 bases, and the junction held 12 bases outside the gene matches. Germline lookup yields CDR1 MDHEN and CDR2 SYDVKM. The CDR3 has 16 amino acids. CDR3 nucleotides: TGTGCCAGCAGTTCCTCAGCGGACAGGTCTGTCTACGAGCAGTACTTC. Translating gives CASSSSADRSVYEQYF.

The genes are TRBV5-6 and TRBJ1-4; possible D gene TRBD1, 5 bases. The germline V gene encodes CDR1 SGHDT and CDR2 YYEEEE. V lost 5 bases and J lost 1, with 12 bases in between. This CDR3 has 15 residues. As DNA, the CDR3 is TGTGCCAGCAGTCTCAGGGTCGGAACTAATGAAAAACTGTTTTTT. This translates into CASSLRVGTNEKLFF.

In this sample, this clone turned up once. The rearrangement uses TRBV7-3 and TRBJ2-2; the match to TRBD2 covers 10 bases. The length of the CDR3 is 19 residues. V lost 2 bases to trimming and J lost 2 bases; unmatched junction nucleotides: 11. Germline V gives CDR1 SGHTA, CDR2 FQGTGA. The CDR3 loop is CASSLYYSSGGHNTGELFF. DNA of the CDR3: TGTGCCAGCAGCTTATATTATTCTAGCGGGGGCCATAACACCGGGGAGCTGTTTTTT.